Below are 7 T cell receptor beta chains sequenced from a single sample in a study of blood T cells in healthy people across ages. The authors ran a second PCR of about 6 to 11 cycles using a sample-barcoded 5' primer and a J-beta primer mix. TCRdb re-called the 5' RACE reads with MiXCR, one entry per CDR3 protein. The table records approximately 770,000 distinct CDR3 sequences, 55% to 75% of them present only once. The specimen was blood. The receptors originated from a man aged 25-45 years in good health.

This chain uses TRBV7-2 with TRBJ2-1, with 10 bases aligning to TRBD2. This CDR3 is built from 14 residues. In germline, CDR1 is SGHTA, CDR2 FQGNSA. Germline trimming cut 4 bases from V and 7 bases from J; bases unmatched to any gene: 4. The CDR3 DNA reads as TGTGCCAGCAGCTATGGACTAGCGGCGAATGAGCAGTTCTTC. It yields the protein CASSYGLAANEQFF.

The V gene is TRBV6-2 or TRBV6-3, the J gene TRBJ2-5, with 8 bases matching TRBD1. The trim removed 2 bases at V and 3 bases at J, leaving 8 bases unmatched. Per germline, CDR1 MNHEY and CDR2 SVGEGT. The CDR3 spans 16 residues. In DNA form, the CDR3 reads TGTGCCAGCAGTTACCAACGCGGGACAGGAGAAGAGACCCAGTACTTC. It translates to CASSYQRGTGEETQYF.

The chain joins TRBV27 to TRBJ2-3, with 10 nucleotides matching TRBD1. This CDR3 contains 15 residues. Germline loops: CDR1 MNHEY, CDR2 SMNVEV (reference sequence). Trimming removed 6 bases from V and 3 bases from J; junction bases left unmatched: 6. This chain's CDR3 is CASRSTGGMTDTQYF. The DNA for the CDR3 is TGTGCCAGCAGATCGACAGGGGGCATGACAGATACGCAGTATTTT.

The V gene is TRBV7-2, the J gene TRBJ2-1; D unresolved. The V end was cut by 5 bases, the J end by 8 bases, with 16 bases between. Germline lookup yields CDR1 SGHTA and CDR2 FQGNSA. There are 14 residues in the CDR3. CDR3 loop: CASSLNWGLDEQFF. The CDR3 nucleotides are TGTGCCAGCAGCCTAAACTGGGGTTTAGATGAGCAGTTCTTC.

The chain has TRBV7-8 and TRBJ1-1; possible D gene TRBD1, 5 bases. Trimming pared 3 bases from V and 4 bases from J, leaving 21 bases between. This CDR3 has 17 residues. Per germline, CDR1 SGHVS and CDR2 FQNEAQ. This CDR3 reads CASSFPGTGGSRTEAFF. Here the CDR3 DNA reads TGTGCCAGCAGCTTCCCCGGGACCGGGGGGTCCCGCACTGAAGCTTTCTTT. Complete variable domain (other parts from reference TRBV7-8 and TRBJ1-1): GAGVSQSPRYKVAKRGQDVALRCDPISGHVSLFWYQQALGQGPEFLTYFQNEAQLDKSGLPSDRFFAERPEGSVSTLKIQRTQQEDSAVYLCASSFPGTGGSRTEAFFGQGTRLTVV.

This clonotype occurred a few times. The chain couples TRBV7-9 to TRBJ1-2, with 8 bases aligning to TRBD1. The CDR3 length is 14 residues. Per germline, CDR1 SEHNR and CDR2 FQNEAQ (reference sequence). V lost 5 bases to trimming and J lost 4 bases; unmatched junction nucleotides: 6. The CDR3 is CASSALTGVYGYTF. As DNA, the CDR3 is TGTGCCAGCAGCGCATTGACAGGGGTCTATGGCTACACCTTC. The full variable domain, with the rest looked up from reference TRBV7-9 and TRBJ1-2, is DTGVSQNPRHKITKRGQNVTFRCDPISEHNRLYWYRQTLGQGPEFLTYFQNEAQLEKSRLLSDRFSAERPKGSFSTLEIQRTEQGDSAMYLCASSALTGVYGYTFGSGTRLTVV.

The chain employs TRBV5-1 and TRBJ1-1; TRBD1 is a possible D gene (6 bases). Between the trimmed V and J ends, which lost 4 bases and 5 bases, there was a span of 18 bases. The germline gives CDR1 SGHRS, CDR2 YFSETQ. This CDR3 has 15 amino acids. CDR3 DNA sequence: TGCGCCAGCAGCCTCGAGACAGGTGGTTATACTGAAGCTTTCTTT. Translation: CASSLETGGYTEAFF.